This T cell receptor (beta chain) was recovered during a study of cytomegalovirus exposure and HLA in healthy donors. Study-wide context: Earlier findings included some 120 million unique TCR beta sequences obtained from roughly 200 million T cells. Points from the study as a whole: The authors later linked a missense DCLRE1C variant to TCR beta V- and J-gene trimming. A later analysis found TCR association rates differed by HLA locus, highest for DRB1 and lowest for HLA-C. Donor immune exposure was known only as CMV serostatus.

In the case of this clone: Its antigen is not known.

The CDR3 extends over 16 amino acids. V lost 1 base to trimming and J lost 2 bases; unmatched junction nucleotides: 4. Looked up from germline, CDR1 is SGHNT and CDR2 is YYREEE (reference sequence). It was with 60 Vbeta and 13 Jbeta primers that the PCR ran. TCRdb's table, derived via immunoSEQ multiplex PCR, lists solely in-frame clones and lacks some. The sample has fewer than 200,000 clones, roughly 80% seen once; the top ten hold 2.9%. Sequencing was done on a sample of PBMCs. V gene TRBV5-4 combines with J gene TRBJ2-3; 10 bases align to TRBD2. The TCR sequence derives from a female donor in good health and CMV-seronegative. CDR3 sequence: CASSLRLAGVTDTQYF. CDR3 in DNA: TGTGCCAGCAGCTTGAGACTAGCGGGCGTCACAGATACGCAGTATTTT.